Listed below are T cell receptor beta chains from one sample, sequenced in a study of blood T cells in healthy people across ages. TCRdb used MiXCR to reprocess the 5' RACE reads, holding one entry per CDR3 protein. Of some 900,000 distinct CDR3 sequences detected, under 50% appear once; the ten largest clones hold over 10%. Material for sequencing was blood. The receptors here all came from a man aged 25-45 years in good health. CDR3s include the opening cysteine and the closing phenylalanine or tryptophan. D genes are given only for firm matches. Clone size, where shown, is once, few, many, or a class for clones that have expanded.

TRBV12-3/TRBV12-4	.	few	TRBJ1-1	CASAGGRTEAFF	TGTGCCAGCGCCGGGGGTAGGACTGAAGCTTTCTTT
TRBV6-5	TRBD2	.	TRBJ2-7	CASSYSLGGAYEQYF	TGTGCCAGCAGTTACTCCCTGGGGGGGGCCTACGAGCAGTACTTC
TRBV4-1	.	many	TRBJ1-5	CASSQDAGGQAGQPQHF	TGCGCCAGCAGCCAAGATGCCGGCGGGCAGGCTGGCCAGCCCCAGCATTTT
TRBV3-1	TRBD1	few	TRBJ1-1	CASSLQGQASEAFF	TGTGCCAGCAGCCTGCAGGGACAGGCTTCGGAAGCTTTCTTT
TRBV7-6	.	.	TRBJ2-6	CASSLSSSVLGANVLTF	TGTGCCAGCAGCTTATCCTCTAGCGTACTTGGGGCCAACGTCCTGACTTTC
TRBV7-2	TRBD1	.	TRBJ2-7	CASSSGGDLRSEQYF	TGTGCCAGCAGTTCAGGGGGCGATCTTCGGAGCGAGCAGTACTTC
TRBV6-5	.	.	TRBJ1-2	CASARDGTYTNYGYTF	TGTGCCAGCGCGAGAGACGGGACGTATACAAACTATGGCTACACCTTC
TRBV2	.	.	TRBJ1-5	CASSAGYNQPQHF	TGTGCCAGCAGTGCAGGGTACAATCAGCCCCAGCATTTT
TRBV4-1	.	.	TRBJ2-5	CASSHLLRDQETQYF	TGCGCCAGCAGCCACCTTCTCAGGGACCAAGAGACCCAGTACTTC
TRBV14	.	once	TRBJ2-4	CASSQWDGGDIQYF	TGTGCCAGCAGCCAGTGGGACGGAGGAGACATTCAGTACTTC
TRBV15	.	.	TRBJ1-5	CATSREKGEGQPQHF	TGTGCCACCAGCAGAGAGAAAGGGGAAGGACAGCCCCAGCATTTT
TRBV20-1	.	many	TRBJ1-2	CSAGGGSLLDYTF	TGCAGTGCGGGAGGGGGGAGCCTTCTTGACTACACCTTC
TRBV29-1	TRBD1	.	TRBJ1-2	CSVGQGEAGYTF	TGCAGCGTTGGACAGGGGGAGGCTGGCTACACCTTC
TRBV27	TRBD1	.	TRBJ2-1	CAGGTGKNEQFF	TGTGCCGGGGGGACAGGGAAGAATGAGCAGTTCTTC
TRBV4-2	TRBD2	few	TRBJ2-7	CASSQVGGNYEQYF	TGTGCCAGCAGCCAAGTGGGGGGGAACTACGAGCAGTACTTC
TRBV12-3/TRBV12-4	TRBD2	.	TRBJ2-1	CASSPSGLAGPSIEQFF	TGTGCCAGCAGTCCCTCGGGTCTAGCGGGTCCTTCAATTGAGCAGTTCTTC